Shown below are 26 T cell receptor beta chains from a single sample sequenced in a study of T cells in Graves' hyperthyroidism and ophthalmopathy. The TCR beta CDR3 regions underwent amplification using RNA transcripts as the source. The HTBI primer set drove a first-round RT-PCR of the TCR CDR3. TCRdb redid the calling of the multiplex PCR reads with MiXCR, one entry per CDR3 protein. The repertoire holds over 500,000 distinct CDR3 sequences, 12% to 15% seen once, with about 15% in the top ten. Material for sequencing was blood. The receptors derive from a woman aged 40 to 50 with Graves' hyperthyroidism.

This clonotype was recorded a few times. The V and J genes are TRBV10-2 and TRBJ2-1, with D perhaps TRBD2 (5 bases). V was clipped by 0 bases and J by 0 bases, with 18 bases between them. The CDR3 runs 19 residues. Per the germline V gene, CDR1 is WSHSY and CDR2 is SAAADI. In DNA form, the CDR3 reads TGCGCCAGCAGTGAGTCTCTTTCCAGGACGGGAAGCTCCTACAATGAGCAGTTCTTC. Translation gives CASSESLSRTGSSYNEQFF.

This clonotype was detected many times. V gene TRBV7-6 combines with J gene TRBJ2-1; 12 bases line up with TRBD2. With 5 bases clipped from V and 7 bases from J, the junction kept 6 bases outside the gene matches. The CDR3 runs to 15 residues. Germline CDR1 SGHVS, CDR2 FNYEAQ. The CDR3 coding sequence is TGTGCCAGCAGCGCTACCGGGACTAGCGGGAATGAGCAGTTCTTC. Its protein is CASSATGTSGNEQFF.

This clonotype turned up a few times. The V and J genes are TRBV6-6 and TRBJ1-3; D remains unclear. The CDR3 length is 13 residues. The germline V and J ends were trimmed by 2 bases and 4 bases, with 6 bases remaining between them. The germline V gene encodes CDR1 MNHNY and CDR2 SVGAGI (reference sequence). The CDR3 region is CASSYEYGNTIYF. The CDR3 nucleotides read TGTGCCAGCAGTTACGAATACGGAAACACCATATATTTT.

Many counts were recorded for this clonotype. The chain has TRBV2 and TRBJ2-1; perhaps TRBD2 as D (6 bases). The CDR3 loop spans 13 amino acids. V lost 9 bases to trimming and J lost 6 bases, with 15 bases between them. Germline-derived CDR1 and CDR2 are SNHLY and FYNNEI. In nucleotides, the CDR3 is TGTGCCAGTCCGCTGGAGGGGAGCAATGAGCAGTTCTTC. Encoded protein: CASPLEGSNEQFF.

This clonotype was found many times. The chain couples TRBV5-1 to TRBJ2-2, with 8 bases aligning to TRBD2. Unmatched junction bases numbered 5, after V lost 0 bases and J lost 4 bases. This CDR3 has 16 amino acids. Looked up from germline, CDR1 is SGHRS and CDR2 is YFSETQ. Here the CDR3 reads CASSLAAGGTTGELFF. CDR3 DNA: TGCGCCAGCAGCTTGGCTGCGGGAGGTACCACCGGGGAGCTGTTTTTT. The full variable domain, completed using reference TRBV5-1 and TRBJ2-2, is KAGVTQTPRYLIKTRGQQVTLSCSPISGHRSVSWYQQTPGQGLQFLFEYFSETQRNKGNFPGRFSGRQFSNSRSEMNVSTLELGDSALYLCASSLAAGGTTGELFFGEGSRLTVL.

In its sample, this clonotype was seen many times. CDR3 region: CASSFPNGDRKGNQPQHF. The CDR3 DNA sequence: TGTGCCAGCAGCTTCCCCAACGGGGACAGGAAAGGCAATCAGCCCCAGCATTTT. The rearrangement links TRBV11-3 to TRBJ1-5, with TRBD1 identical over 8 bases. CDR3 length equals 18 residues. Germline CDR1 reads SGHNT; CDR2 reads YENEEA. V was clipped by 3 bases and J by 2 bases; unmatched bases: 12.

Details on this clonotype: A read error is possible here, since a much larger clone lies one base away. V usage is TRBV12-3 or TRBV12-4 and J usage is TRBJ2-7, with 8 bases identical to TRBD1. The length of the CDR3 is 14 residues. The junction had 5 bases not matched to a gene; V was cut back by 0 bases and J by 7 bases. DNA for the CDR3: TGTGCCAGCAGTTTAGCCATACAGGGGGATGAGCAGTACTTC. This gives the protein CASSLAIQGDEQYF.

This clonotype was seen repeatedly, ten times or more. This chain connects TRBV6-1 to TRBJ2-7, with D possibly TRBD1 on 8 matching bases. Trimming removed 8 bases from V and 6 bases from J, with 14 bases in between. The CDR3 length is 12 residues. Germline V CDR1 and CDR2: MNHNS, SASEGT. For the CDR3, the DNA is TGTGCCAGCGGATACAGGGGGGGCGAGCAGTACTTC. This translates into CASGYRGGEQYF.

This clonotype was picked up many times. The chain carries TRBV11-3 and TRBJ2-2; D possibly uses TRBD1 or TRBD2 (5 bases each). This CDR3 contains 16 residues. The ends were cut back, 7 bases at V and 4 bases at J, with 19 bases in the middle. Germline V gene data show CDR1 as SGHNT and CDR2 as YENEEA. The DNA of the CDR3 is TGTGCCAGCAAGAATACTGGGGGTTCGGTCACCGGGGAGCTGTTTTTT. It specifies CASKNTGGSVTGELFF.

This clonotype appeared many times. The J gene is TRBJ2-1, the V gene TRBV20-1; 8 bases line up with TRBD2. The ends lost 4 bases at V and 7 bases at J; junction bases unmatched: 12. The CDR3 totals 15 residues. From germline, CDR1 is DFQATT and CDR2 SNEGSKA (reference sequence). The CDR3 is CSATGSAGGGNEQFF. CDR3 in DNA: TGCAGTGCTACGGGATCGGCGGGAGGCGGTAATGAGCAGTTCTTC.

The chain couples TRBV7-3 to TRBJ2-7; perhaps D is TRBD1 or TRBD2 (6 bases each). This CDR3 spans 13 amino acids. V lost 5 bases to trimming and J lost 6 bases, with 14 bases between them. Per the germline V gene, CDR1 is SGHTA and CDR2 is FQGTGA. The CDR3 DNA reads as TGTGCCAGCAGCCAATTAGGGGGGAGCGAGCAGTACTTC. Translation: CASSQLGGSEQYF.

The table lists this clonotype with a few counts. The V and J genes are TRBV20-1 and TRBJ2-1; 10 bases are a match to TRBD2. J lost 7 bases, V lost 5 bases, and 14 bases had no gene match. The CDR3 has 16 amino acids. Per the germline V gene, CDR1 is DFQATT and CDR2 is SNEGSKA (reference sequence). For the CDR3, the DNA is TGCAGTGCTCGGCGGGGGGCTAGCGGGAGTTATAATGAGCAGTTCTTC. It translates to CSARRGASGSYNEQFF.

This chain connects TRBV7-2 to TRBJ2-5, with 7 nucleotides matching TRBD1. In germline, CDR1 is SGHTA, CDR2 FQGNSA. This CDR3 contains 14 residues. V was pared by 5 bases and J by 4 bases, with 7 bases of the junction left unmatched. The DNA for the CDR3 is TGTGCCAGCAGCATAACAGGGGTTTCAGAGACCCAGTACTTC. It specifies CASSITGVSETQYF. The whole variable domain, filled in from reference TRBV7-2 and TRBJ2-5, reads GAGVSQSPSNKVTEKGKDVELRCDPISGHTALYWYRQSLGQGLEFLIYFQGNSAPDKSGLPSDRFSAERTGGSVSTLTIQRTQQEDSAVYLCASSITGVSETQYFGPGTRLLVL.

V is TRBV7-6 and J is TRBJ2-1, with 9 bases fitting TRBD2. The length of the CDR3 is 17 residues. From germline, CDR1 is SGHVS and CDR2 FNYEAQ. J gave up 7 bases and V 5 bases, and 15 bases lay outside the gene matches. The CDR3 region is CASSPLGGSGSGNEQFF. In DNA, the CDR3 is TGTGCCAGCAGCCCCTTGGGGGGTAGCGGGAGTGGAAATGAGCAGTTCTTC.

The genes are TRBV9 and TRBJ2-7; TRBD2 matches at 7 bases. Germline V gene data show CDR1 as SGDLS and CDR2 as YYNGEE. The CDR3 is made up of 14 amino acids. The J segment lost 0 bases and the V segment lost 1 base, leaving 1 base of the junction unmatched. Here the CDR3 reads CASSVRDYSYEQYF. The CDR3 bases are TGTGCCAGCAGCGTACGGGACTACTCCTACGAGCAGTACTTC.

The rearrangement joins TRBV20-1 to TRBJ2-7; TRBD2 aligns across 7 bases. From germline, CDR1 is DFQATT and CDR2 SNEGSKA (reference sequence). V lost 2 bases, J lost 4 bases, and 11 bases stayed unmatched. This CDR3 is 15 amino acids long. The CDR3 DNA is TGCAGTGCTAGATCCGGGACTACCTCTTTTTACGAGCAGTACTTC. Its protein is CSARSGTTSFYEQYF.

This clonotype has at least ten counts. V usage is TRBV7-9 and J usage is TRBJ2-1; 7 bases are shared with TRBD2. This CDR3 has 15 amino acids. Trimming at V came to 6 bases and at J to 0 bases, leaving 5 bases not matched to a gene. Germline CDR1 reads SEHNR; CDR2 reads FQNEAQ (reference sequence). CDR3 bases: TGTGCCAGCAGTTCTACTAGCGTCTCCTACAATGAGCAGTTCTTC. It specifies CASSSTSVSYNEQFF.

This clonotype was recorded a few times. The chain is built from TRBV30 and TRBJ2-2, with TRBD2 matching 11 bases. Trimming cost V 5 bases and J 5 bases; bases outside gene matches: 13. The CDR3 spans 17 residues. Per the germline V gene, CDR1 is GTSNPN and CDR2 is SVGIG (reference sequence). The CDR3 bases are TGTGCCTGGGGTACTCCTTTTAGCGGGAGGGGAACCGGGGAGCTGTTTTTT. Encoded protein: CAWGTPFSGRGTGELFF.

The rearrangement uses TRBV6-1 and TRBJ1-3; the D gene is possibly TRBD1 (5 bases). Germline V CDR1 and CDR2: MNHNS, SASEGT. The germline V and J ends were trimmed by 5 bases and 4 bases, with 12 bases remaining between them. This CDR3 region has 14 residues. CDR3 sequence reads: CASSSRVGGNTIYF. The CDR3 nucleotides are TGTGCCAGCAGTTCCAGGGTGGGAGGAAACACCATATATTTT.

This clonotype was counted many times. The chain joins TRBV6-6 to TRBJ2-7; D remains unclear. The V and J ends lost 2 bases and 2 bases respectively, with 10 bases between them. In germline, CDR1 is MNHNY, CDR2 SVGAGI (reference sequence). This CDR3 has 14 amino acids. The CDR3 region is CASSYVGRPYEQYF. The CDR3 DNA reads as TGTGCCAGCAGTTACGTCGGCAGACCCTACGAGCAGTACTTC.

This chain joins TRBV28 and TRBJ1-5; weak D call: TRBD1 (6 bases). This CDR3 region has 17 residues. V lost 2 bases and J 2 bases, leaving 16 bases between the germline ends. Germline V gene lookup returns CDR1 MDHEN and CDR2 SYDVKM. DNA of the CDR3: TGTGCCAGCAGTTTACGGGTCAGGGGTAAGGGCAATCAGCCCCAGCATTTT. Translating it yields CASSLRVRGKGNQPQHF.

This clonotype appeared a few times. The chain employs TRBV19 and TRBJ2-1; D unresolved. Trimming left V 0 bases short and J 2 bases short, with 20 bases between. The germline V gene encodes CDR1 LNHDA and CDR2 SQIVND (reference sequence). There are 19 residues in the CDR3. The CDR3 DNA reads TGTGCCAGTAGTATAGATCTTGTCCAGATCACCGCGGCCTACAATGAGCAGTTCTTC. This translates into CASSIDLVQITAAYNEQFF.

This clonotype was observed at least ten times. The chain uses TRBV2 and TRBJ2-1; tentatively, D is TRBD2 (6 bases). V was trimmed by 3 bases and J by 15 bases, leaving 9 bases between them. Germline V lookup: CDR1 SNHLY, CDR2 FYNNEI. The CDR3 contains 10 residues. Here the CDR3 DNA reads TGTGCCAGCAGTGAGACTAGATCGTTCTTC. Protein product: CASSETRSFF.

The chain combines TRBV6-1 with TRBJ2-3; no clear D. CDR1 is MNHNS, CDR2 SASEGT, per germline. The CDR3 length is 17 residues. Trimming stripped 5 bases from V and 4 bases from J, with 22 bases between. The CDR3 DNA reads TGTGCCAGCAGTCCCTCCAACCTTAAAATTCAGGCAGATACGCAGTATTTT. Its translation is CASSPSNLKIQADTQYF.

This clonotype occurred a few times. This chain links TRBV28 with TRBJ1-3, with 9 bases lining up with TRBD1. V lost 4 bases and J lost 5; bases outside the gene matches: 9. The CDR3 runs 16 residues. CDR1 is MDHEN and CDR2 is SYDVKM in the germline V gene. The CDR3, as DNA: TGTGCCAGCAGTTCAACCCGGGACAGGGATAGAAACACCATATATTTT. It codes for CASSSTRDRDRNTIYF.

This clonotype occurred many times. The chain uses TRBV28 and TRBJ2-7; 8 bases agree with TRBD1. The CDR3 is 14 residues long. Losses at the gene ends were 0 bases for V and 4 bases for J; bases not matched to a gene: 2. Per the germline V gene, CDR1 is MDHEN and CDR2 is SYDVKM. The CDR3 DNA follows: TGTGCCAGCAGTTTATGGGGACAGGAGTACGAGCAGTACTTC. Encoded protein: CASSLWGQEYEQYF. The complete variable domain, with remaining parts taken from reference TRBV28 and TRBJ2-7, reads DVKVTQSSRYLVKRTGEKVFLECVQDMDHENMFWYRQDPGLGLRLIYFSYDVKMKEKGDIPEGYSVSREKKERFSLILESASTNQTSMYLCASSLWGQEYEQYFGPGTRLTVT.